The 2 T cell receptor beta chains given below trace back to one sample, sequenced in a study of blood T cells in healthy people across ages. Using a J-beta primer mix together with a sample-barcoded 5' primer, a second PCR was run for roughly 7 to 11 cycles. TCRdb processed the 5' RACE reads anew with MiXCR; each CDR3 protein has one entry. The sample carries hundreds of thousands of distinct CDR3 sequences, around half recorded once. Source material: blood. The receptors derive from a woman aged 60 to 75 in good health.

The chain combines TRBV7-9 with TRBJ2-2, with D perhaps TRBD1 (6 bases). V lost 5 bases to trimming and J lost 4 bases, with 14 bases between them. The CDR3 extends over 15 amino acids. The germline gives CDR1 SEHNR, CDR2 FQNEAQ (reference sequence). The CDR3 reads CASSKLTGSTGELFF. In DNA, the CDR3 is TGTGCCAGCAGCAAACTAACAGGGTCCACCGGGGAGCTGTTTTTT.

For this clonotype: At one boundary the junction diverges from the germline segment, which might be a read error. The rearrangement joins TRBV20-1 to TRBJ2-5; maybe TRBD2 (5 bases). The tail of the sequence fits TRBJ2-7 better, so the J call may be wrong. CDR1 is DFQATT and CDR2 is SNEGSKA in the germline V gene (reference sequence). The length of the CDR3 is 12 residues. Written as DNA, the CDR3 is TGCGGTGCTAGAGTTTCTAGCACCGAGCAGTACTTC. Its protein is CGARVSSTEQYF.